These 19 T cell receptor beta chains were all obtained from the same sample, sequenced in a study of T-cell reconstitution after alpha-beta-depleted transplantation in children. A TCRbeta library incorporating unique molecular identifiers was prepared. One entry per CDR3 protein, called by TCRdb with MiXCR from the PCR reads. The sample yields around 600,000 distinct CDR3 sequences, 23% seen once. The sequences come from PBMCs, mostly from graft donor cells, collected 360 days after TCRalphabeta/CD19-depleted stem cell transplant. Receptors were obtained from a boy younger than two who had a stem cell transplant for acute myeloid leukemia, so the T cells may come from the graft donor.

This chain joins TRBV5-1 and TRBJ2-1; 9 bases are shared with TRBD2. Germline values: CDR1 SGHRS, CDR2 YFSETQ. After removal of 0 bases from V and 9 bases from J, the junction contained 4 bases not matched to a gene. This CDR3 comprises 14 residues. CDR3 loop: CASSLERGVGEQFF. The CDR3 DNA is TGCGCCAGCAGCTTGGAGCGGGGGGTTGGTGAGCAGTTCTTC.

The rearrangement joins TRBV20-1 to TRBJ2-1, with D perhaps matching TRBD2 (6 bases). Germline CDR1 and CDR2: DFQATT and SNEGSKA (reference sequence). CDR3 length: 13 residues. V was cut by 5 bases and J by 3 bases, with 11 bases left in between. CDR3 sequence (DNA): TGCAGTGCTGGAGGGGTTGTCTACAATGAGCAGTTCTTC. This encodes CSAGGVVYNEQFF.

The chain couples TRBV11-3 to TRBJ2-7; D might be TRBD1 (6 bases). Trimming took off 5 bases at V and 8 bases at J, with 10 bases between the two ends. CDR3 size: 11 residues. Germline CDR1 reads SGHNT; CDR2 reads YENEEA. The CDR3 DNA follows: TGTGCCAGCAGCCCGGACAGTCAGCAGTACTTC. Its protein is CASSPDSQQYF.

The rearrangement uses TRBV12-3 or TRBV12-4 and TRBJ2-6; D is ambiguous. V lost 2 bases, J lost 2 bases, and 7 bases lay in between. The CDR3 consists of 15 residues. The CDR3 protein is CASSLRRAGANVLTF. CDR3 sequence (DNA): TGTGCCAGCAGTTTACGCAGAGCTGGGGCCAACGTCCTGACTTTC.

This clonotype has a count of ten or more. The chain is built from TRBV7-9 and TRBJ2-1; D unresolved. CDR1 SEHNR and CDR2 FQNEAQ come from the germline V gene (reference sequence). This CDR3 region has 14 residues. With 4 bases removed from V and 7 bases from J, the gap between germline ends came to 14 bases. CDR3 sequence reads: CASSWSLSRNEQFF. The CDR3 DNA reads TGTGCCAGCAGCTGGTCCCTCAGTCGGAATGAGCAGTTCTTC.

The table lists this clonotype with many counts. The chain is built from TRBV12-3 or TRBV12-4 and TRBJ2-1; D not certain. V shed 3 bases and J shed 4 bases, with 10 bases lying between them. This CDR3 spans 14 amino acids. The CDR3: CASSFSKAYNEQFF. The CDR3 DNA sequence: TGTGCCAGCAGTTTTAGTAAGGCTTACAATGAGCAGTTCTTC.

A few counts support this clonotype. The chain is built from TRBV7-2 and TRBJ1-5, with D tentatively TRBD1 (5 bases). The CDR3 contains 15 residues. Per the germline V gene, CDR1 is SGHTA and CDR2 is FQGNSA. V dropped 7 bases and J dropped 1 base, with 14 bases sitting between them. The CDR3 sequence: CASNLGPGSNQPQHF. CDR3 nucleotide sequence: TGTGCCAGCAACCTTGGGCCAGGGAGCAATCAGCCCCAGCATTTT. The complete variable domain, with remaining parts taken from reference TRBV7-2 and TRBJ1-5, reads GAGVSQSPSNKVTEKGKDVELRCDPISGHTALYWYRQSLGQGLEFLIYFQGNSAPDKSGLPSDRFSAERTGGSVSTLTIQRTQQEDSAVYLCASNLGPGSNQPQHFGDGTRLSIL.

Many counts were recorded for this clonotype. This chain links TRBV20-1 with TRBJ2-5; a weak D match, TRBD2 (5 bases). The CDR3 has 14 amino acids. CDR1 and CDR2 from the germline V gene are DFQATT and SNEGSKA (reference sequence). Trimming removed 0 bases from V and 5 bases from J, with 13 bases in between. The CDR3 DNA follows: TGCAGTGCTAGAGATCCGCGGGTAGGGGAGACCCAGTACTTC. It specifies CSARDPRVGETQYF.

This clonotype was counted a few times. The chain links TRBV4-1 to TRBJ2-1, with 10 bases identical to TRBD1. Germline V gene sequence: CDR1 MGHRA, CDR2 YSYEKL. This CDR3 is built from 15 residues. V dropped 0 bases and J dropped 8; count of bases not matched to a gene: 4. CDR3 loop: CASSQEGQGGDEQFF. The CDR3 nucleotides are TGCGCCAGCAGCCAAGAAGGACAGGGGGGCGATGAGCAGTTCTTC.

This clonotype was detected many times. The rearrangement joins TRBV7-2 to TRBJ1-1, with D possibly TRBD1 on 5 matching bases. This CDR3 is built from 13 residues. Trimming left V 6 bases short and J 3 bases short, with 11 bases between. In germline, CDR1 is SGHTA, CDR2 FQGNSA. The CDR3 DNA reads TGTGCCAGCAGTTTTTCGGGGGACACTGAAGCTTTCTTT. Its protein is CASSFSGDTEAFF.

This clonotype was counted many times. The rearrangement links TRBV20-1 to TRBJ2-5; the match to TRBD2 covers 10 bases. The CDR3 is 14 amino acids. The trim removed 2 bases at V and 5 bases at J, leaving 5 bases unmatched. Germline V gene data show CDR1 as DFQATT and CDR2 as SNEGSKA (reference sequence). The CDR3 bases are TGCAGTGCTAGACTAGCGGGGGAGTGGGAGACCCAGTACTTC. It encodes CSARLAGEWETQYF.

In its sample, this clonotype was seen many times. The chain is built from TRBV29-1 and TRBJ2-3; a weak D match, TRBD2 (5 bases). The CDR3 runs 12 residues. Germline V CDR1 and CDR2: SQVTM, ANQGSEA. V was clipped by 4 bases and J by 5 bases, with 10 bases between them. The chain's CDR3 is CSVAVAGDTQYF. The CDR3 DNA is TGCAGCGTTGCCGTCGCGGGAGATACGCAGTATTTT.

This clonotype occurred many times. V is TRBV24-1 and J is TRBJ2-1, with 11 positions matching TRBD2. Germline trimming cut 10 bases from V and 7 bases from J; bases unmatched to any gene: 11. The germline CDR1 and CDR2 sequences are KGHDR and SFDVKD. CDR3 length: 15 amino acids. Here the CDR3 DNA reads TGTGCCACTGGGACTAGCGGATTGGGCATAAATGAGCAGTTCTTC. This translates into CATGTSGLGINEQFF.

This rearrangement joins TRBV20-1 to TRBJ2-5; 8 bases are a match to TRBD2. Unmatched junction bases numbered 7, after V lost 0 bases and J lost 1 base. Germline V gene lookup returns CDR1 DFQATT and CDR2 SNEGSKA (reference sequence). The CDR3 length is 16 residues. The CDR3, as DNA: TGCAGTGCTAGAGATCGGAGTAGCGGGGCCCAAGAGACCCAGTACTTC. It is translated as CSARDRSSGAQETQYF.

Only a few counts were recorded for this clonotype. The rearrangement uses TRBV10-1 and TRBJ1-1; D is uncertain. The V end was cut by 6 bases, the J end by 7 bases, with 9 bases between. CDR3 length: 11 residues. The germline gives CDR1 WNHNN, CDR2 SYGVQD (reference sequence). CDR3 in DNA: TGCGCCAGCAGGAGTGGGGATGAAGCTTTCTTT. Its translation: CASRSGDEAFF.

The CDR3, as DNA: TGTGCCAGCAGCCAAGGAATCGCCAATCGGATGAATGAGCAGTTCTTC. Protein product: CASSQGIANRMNEQFF. The genes are TRBV3-1 and TRBJ2-1; no definite D call. Germline lookup yields CDR1 LGHDT and CDR2 YNNKEL (reference sequence). This CDR3 has 16 residues. Trimming took 1 base from V and 7 from J, leaving 17 bases between them.

The chain is built from TRBV5-1 and TRBJ1-2; the D gene is possibly TRBD1 (6 bases). This CDR3 has 16 amino acids. CDR1 SGHRS and CDR2 YFSETQ come from the germline V gene. V lost 1 base to trimming and J lost 3 bases, with 16 bases between them. CDR3 amino acids: CASSLRPGGADYGYTF. The CDR3, as DNA: TGCGCCAGCAGCTTGAGGCCGGGGGGGGCTGACTATGGCTACACCTTC.

This clonotype was observed a handful of times. The rearrangement uses TRBV20-1 and TRBJ2-7; 11 bases are shared with TRBD1. V gave up 0 bases and J gave up 4 bases; unmatched junction bases: 5. This CDR3 is 15 amino acids long. Per the germline V gene, CDR1 is DFQATT and CDR2 is SNEGSKA (reference sequence). The CDR3 DNA sequence: TGCAGTGCTAGAGATATGGACAGGGGGCGTTACGAGCAGTACGTC. This encodes CSARDMDRGRYEQYV.

Only a few counts were recorded for this clonotype. The chain couples TRBV20-1 to TRBJ2-7; unclear D gene. The CDR3 is made up of 16 amino acids. Germline values: CDR1 DFQATT, CDR2 SNEGSKA (reference sequence). Trimming left V 4 bases short and J 5 bases short, with 24 bases between. CDR3 in DNA: TGCAGTGCTACTTCTGGACGGTTGCGAGATAAGCACGAGCAGTACTTC. Translating gives CSATSGRLRDKHEQYF.